This record concerns one T cell receptor (beta chain) sequence. Its antigen is unidentified. The sample belongs to a study of cytomegalovirus exposure and HLA in healthy donors. Study conclusions and caveats: Some public TCRs appeared in many individuals, while most sequences were rare.

Generated by immunoSEQ multiplex PCR, the TCRdb table keeps only in-frame clones and is missing some. The table lists some 160,000 clones, approximately 90% of them singletons. CDR1 and CDR2 (germline): SGHTA, FQGNSA. The CDR3 sequence is 16 residues long. Trimming at V came to 5 bases and at J to 2 bases, leaving 9 bases not matched to a gene. Specimen: PBMCs. The chain combines TRBV7-2 with TRBJ2-7; 10 bases are a match to TRBD1. This TCR was sampled from a man aged 18-30 years in good health and CMV-seronegative. The CDR3 DNA is TGTGCCAGCAGCGTATCCGGGACAGGGGCCCCCTACGAGCAGTACTTC. Its protein product is CASSVSGTGAPYEQYF. Together with reference TRBV7-2 and TRBJ2-7, the CDR3 gives the full variable domain: GAGVSQSPSNKVTEKGKDVELRCDPISGHTALYWYRQSLGQGLEFLIYFQGNSAPDKSGLPSDRFSAERTGGSVSTLTIQRTQQEDSAVYLCASSVSGTGAPYEQYFGPGTRLTVT.